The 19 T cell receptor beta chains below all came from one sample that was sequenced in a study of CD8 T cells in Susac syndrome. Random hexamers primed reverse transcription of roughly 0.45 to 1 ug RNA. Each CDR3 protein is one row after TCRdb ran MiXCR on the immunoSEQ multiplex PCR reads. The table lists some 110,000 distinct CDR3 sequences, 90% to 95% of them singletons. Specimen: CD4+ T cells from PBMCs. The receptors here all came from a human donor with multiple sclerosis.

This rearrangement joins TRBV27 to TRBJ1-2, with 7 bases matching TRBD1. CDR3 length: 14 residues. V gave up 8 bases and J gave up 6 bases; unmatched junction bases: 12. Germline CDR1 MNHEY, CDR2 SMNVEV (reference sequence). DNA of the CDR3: TGTGCCAGCCACCCGGAGGGGGCAGATGATGGCTACACCTTC. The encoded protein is CASHPEGADDGYTF.

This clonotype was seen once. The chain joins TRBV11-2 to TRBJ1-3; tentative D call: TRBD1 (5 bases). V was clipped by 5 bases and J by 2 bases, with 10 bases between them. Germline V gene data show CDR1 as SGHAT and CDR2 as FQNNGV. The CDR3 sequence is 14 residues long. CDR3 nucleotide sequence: TGTGCCAGCAGCCGGGACTCTACTGGAAACACCATATATTTT. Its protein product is CASSRDSTGNTIYF.

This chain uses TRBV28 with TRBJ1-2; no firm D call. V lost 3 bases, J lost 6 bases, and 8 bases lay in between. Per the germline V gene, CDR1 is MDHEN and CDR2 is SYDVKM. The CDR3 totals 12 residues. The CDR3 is CASSFPSHGYTF. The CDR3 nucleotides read TGTGCCAGCAGTTTTCCGAGTCATGGCTACACCTTC.

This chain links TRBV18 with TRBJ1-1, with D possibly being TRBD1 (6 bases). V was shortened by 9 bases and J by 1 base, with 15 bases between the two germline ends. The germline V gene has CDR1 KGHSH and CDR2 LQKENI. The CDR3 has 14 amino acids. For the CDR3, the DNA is TGTGCCAGTTTCCAGGGGAGGGAGAACACTGAAGCTTTCTTT. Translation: CASFQGRENTEAFF.

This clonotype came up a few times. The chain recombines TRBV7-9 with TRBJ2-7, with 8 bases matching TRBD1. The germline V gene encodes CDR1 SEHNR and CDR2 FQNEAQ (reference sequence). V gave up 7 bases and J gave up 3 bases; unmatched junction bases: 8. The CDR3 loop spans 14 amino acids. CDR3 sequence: CASTRRGPLYEQYF. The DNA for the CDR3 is TGTGCCAGCACCCGCAGGGGGCCGCTCTACGAGCAGTACTTC.

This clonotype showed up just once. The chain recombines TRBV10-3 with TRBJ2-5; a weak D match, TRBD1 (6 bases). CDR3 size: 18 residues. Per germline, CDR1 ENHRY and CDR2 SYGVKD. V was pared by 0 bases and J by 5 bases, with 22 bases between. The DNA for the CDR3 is TGTGCCATCAGTGAGTCAGAGACAGGCCGGTGGGCTGGGGAGACCCAGTACTTC. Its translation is CAISESETGRWAGETQYF.

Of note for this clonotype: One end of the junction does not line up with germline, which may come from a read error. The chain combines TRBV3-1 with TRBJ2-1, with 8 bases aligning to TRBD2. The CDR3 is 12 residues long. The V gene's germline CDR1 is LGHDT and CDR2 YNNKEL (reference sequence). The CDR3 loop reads CASRYESGGLAF. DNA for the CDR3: TGTGCCAGCCGCTATGAGTCGGGAGGACTAGCCTTC.

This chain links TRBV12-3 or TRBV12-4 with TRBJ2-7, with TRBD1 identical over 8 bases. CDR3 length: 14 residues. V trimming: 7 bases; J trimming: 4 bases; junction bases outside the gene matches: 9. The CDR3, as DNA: TGTGCCAGCACCCCGACAGGGGCCGGATACGAGCAGTACTTC. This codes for CASTPTGAGYEQYF.

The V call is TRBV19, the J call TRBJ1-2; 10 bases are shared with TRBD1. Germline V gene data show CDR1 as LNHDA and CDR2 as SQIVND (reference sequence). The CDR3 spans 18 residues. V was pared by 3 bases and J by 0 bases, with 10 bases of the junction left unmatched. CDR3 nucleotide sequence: TGTGCCAGTAGTATTTTAGGGACAGGGGAGGGACCTAACTATGGCTACACCTTC. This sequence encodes CASSILGTGEGPNYGYTF.

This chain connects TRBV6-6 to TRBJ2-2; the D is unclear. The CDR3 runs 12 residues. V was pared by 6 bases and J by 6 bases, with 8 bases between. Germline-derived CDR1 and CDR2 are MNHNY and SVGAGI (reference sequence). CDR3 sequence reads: CASSIKAGELFF. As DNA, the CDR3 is TGTGCCAGCAGCATCAAAGCCGGGGAGCTGTTTTTT.

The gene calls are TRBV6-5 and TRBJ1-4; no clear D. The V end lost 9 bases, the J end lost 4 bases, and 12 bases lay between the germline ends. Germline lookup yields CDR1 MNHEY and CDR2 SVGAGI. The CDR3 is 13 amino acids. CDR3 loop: CARTWAYNEKLFF. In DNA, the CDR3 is TGTGCCAGGACCTGGGCCTATAATGAAAAACTGTTTTTT.

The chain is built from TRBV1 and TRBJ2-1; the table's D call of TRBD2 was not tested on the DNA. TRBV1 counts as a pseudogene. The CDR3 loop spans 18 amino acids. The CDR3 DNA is TGCACCAGCAGCCCGAAGCTTTTGGGACTAGCGTTCCACAATGAGCAGTTCTTC. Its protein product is CTSSPKLLGLAFHNEQFF.

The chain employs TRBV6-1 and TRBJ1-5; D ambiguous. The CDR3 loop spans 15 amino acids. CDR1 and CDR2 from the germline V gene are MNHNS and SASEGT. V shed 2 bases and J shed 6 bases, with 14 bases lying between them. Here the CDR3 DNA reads TGTGCCAGCAGTGAAATAGGCTCAGGAGGTCAGCCCCAGCATTTT. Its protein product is CASSEIGSGGQPQHF.

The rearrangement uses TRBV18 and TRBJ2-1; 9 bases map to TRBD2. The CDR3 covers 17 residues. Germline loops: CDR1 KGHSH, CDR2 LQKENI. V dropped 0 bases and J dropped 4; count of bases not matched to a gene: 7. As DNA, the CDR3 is TGTGCCAGCTCACCACCGAATGCCGCGGGGGGGTACAATGAGCAGTTCTTC. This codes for CASSPPNAAGGYNEQFF.

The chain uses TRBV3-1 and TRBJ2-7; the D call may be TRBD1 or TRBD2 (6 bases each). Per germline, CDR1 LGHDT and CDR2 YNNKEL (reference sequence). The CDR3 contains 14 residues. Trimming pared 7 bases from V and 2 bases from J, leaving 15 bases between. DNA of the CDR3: TGTGCCAGCACCGGAGGGGGAGGACCCTACGAGCAGTACTTC. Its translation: CASTGGGGPYEQYF.

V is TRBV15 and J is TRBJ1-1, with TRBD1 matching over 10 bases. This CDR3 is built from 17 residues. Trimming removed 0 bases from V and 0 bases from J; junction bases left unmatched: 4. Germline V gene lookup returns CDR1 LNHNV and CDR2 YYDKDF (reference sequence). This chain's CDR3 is CATSRDMGTGVNTEAFF. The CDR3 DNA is TGTGCCACCAGCAGAGATATGGGGACAGGGGTGAACACTGAAGCTTTCTTT.

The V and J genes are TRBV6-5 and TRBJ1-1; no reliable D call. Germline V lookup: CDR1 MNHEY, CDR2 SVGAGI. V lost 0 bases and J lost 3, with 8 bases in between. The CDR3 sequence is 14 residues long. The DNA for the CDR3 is TGTGCCAGCAGTTACTCCCCCCCTCACACTGAAGCTTTCTTT. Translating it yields CASSYSPPHTEAFF.

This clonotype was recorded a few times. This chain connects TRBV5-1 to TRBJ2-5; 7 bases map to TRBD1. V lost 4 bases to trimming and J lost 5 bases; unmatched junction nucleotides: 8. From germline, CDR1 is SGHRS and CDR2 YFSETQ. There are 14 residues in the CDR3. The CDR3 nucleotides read TGCGCCAGCAGCCCGGGACAGTTAGAGGAGACCCAGTACTTC. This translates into CASSPGQLEETQYF.

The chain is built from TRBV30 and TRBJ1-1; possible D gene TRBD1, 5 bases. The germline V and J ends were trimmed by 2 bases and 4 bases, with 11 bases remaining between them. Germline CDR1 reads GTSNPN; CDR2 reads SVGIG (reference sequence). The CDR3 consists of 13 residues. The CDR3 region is CAWSLGDVTEAFF. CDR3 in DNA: TGTGCCTGGAGTCTGGGGGATGTCACTGAAGCTTTCTTT.